This T cell receptor beta chain appears in the sequencing data of a study of blood T cell repertoires in COVID-19. Study summary: In each case, the material was cDNA or gDNA derived from T cells, B-cell-depleted T cells, or PBMCs.

Only in-frame clones appear in the TCRdb table, and some are missing; sequencing was by immunoSEQ multiplex PCR. This table holds fewer than 250,000 clones, more than 75% found once. Germline V CDR1 and CDR2: GTSNPN, SVGIG (reference sequence). V was clipped by 3 bases and J by 4 bases, with 9 bases between them. CDR3 size: 13 residues. Material: peripheral blood. The source of this sequence is a man aged 45 to 65 with COVID-19, enrolled during active disease. The chain is built from TRBV30 and TRBJ2-2, with D uncertain. CDR3 protein: CAWRREATGELFF. CDR3 in DNA: TGTGCCTGGAGGAGAGAGGCCACCGGGGAGCTGTTTTTT.